The clone carrying this T cell receptor (beta chain) has a handful of counts. Its antigen is unidentified. MiXCR, applied by TCRdb to the RT-PCR reads, yields one record per CDR3 protein. The sample yields roughly 710,000 distinct CDR3 sequences, around 15% seen once. Trimming left V 2 bases short and J 0 bases short, with 9 bases between. CDR3 length: 15 amino acids. The germline V gene encodes CDR1 SGHTA and CDR2 FQGNSA. This entry comes from a study of response to subunit inactivated influenza vaccine. General study findings and limits: New T cells are recruited in small numbers by each seasonal influenza vaccination, according to the authors' suggestion.

The chain employs TRBV7-2 and TRBJ2-3; D is possibly TRBD1 (5 bases). This clonotype was sampled from a man in his fifties or sixties who received an inactivated influenza vaccine. The specimen comprised PBMCs from blood, sampled approximately 15 days before vaccination. The CDR3 DNA reads TGTGCCAGCAGCTTACAGCCAGGGAGCACAGATACGCAGTATTTT. It encodes CASSLQPGSTDTQYF.